Given below is one T cell receptor beta chain in context. Its cognate antigen is unknown. The CDR3 extends over 10 amino acids. Germline V lookup: CDR1 SGHAT, CDR2 FQNNGV. The germline V and J ends were trimmed by 6 bases and 2 bases, with 2 bases remaining between them. This entry belongs to a study of T cell responses to AZD1222 COVID-19 vaccine. Study-level results: Spike-wide vaccine-associated CD4 TCRs dominated at 160-218 and 743-854. In a largely white British group with more females than males, clonal diversity was possibly underestimated.

TCRdb keeps only in-frame clones here, not all; method: immunoSEQ multiplex PCR. The table includes fewer than 150,000 clones, 80% to 90% detected once. This chain joins TRBV11-2 and TRBJ2-7; D unresolved. Sequences were derived from peripheral blood, sampled on day 0 of AZD1222 vaccination. The sequence was obtained from an adult in good health. For the CDR3, the DNA is TGTGCCAGCAGTACCTACGAGCAGTACTTC. Its translation is CASSTYEQYF.